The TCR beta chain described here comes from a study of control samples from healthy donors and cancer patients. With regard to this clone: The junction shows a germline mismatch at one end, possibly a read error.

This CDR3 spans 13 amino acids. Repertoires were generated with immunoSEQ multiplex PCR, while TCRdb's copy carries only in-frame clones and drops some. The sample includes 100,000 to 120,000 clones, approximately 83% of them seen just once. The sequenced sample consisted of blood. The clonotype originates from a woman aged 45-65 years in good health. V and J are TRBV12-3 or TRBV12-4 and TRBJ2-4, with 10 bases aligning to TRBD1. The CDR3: CASSPPGTGVRDF. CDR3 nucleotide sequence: TGTGCCAGCAGTCCTCCCGGGACAGGGGTTAGGGACTTC.